These 10 T cell receptor beta chains were all obtained from the same sample, sequenced in a study of shared clonotypes between healthy human individuals. Measured with immunoSEQ multiplex PCR; TCRdb has only the in-frame clones, and not every one. The sample records just under 350,000 clones, around 70% being singletons. The sample comprised memory CD4+ T cells sorted from blood. Sample subset: CD45RA-negative fraction. These receptors were collected from a man aged 25 to 40 in good health.

J is TRBJ2-1 and V is TRBV27; D is ambiguous. From germline, CDR1 is MNHEY and CDR2 SMNVEV (reference sequence). V lost 0 bases and J 2 bases, leaving 8 bases between the germline ends. This CDR3 is 15 amino acids long. The CDR3 protein is CASSLSSQTYNEQFF. CDR3 nucleotides: TGTGCCAGCAGTTTATCTAGCCAAACCTACAATGAGCAGTTCTTC.

This clone has at least ten counts. The rearrangement uses TRBV7-9 and TRBJ2-1; D possibly corresponds to TRBD1 (5 bases). The CDR3 loop spans 15 amino acids. Germline assignment: CDR1 SEHNR and CDR2 FQNEAQ (reference sequence). Trimming took off 5 bases at V and 6 bases at J, with 17 bases between the two ends. This CDR3 is CASSPKARVANEQFF. In DNA form, the CDR3 reads TGTGCCAGCAGCCCTAAAGCCAGGGTGGCCAATGAGCAGTTCTTC.

The table lists this clone with many counts. The chain employs TRBV4-3 and TRBJ2-2; TRBD2 is a possible D gene (5 bases). V shed 0 bases and J shed 4 bases, with 15 bases lying between them. The germline V gene has CDR1 LGHNA and CDR2 YSLEER. This CDR3 is 17 amino acids long. The CDR3, as DNA: TGCGCCAGCAGCCAAGATCGATGGCCGGGAACCACCGGGGAGCTGTTTTTT. This sequence encodes CASSQDRWPGTTGELFF.

V gene TRBV10-2 combines with J gene TRBJ1-1, with D maybe TRBD1 (5 bases). In germline, CDR1 is WSHSY, CDR2 SAAADI. CDR3 size: 13 residues. This chain's CDR3 is CATSERGNTEAFF. The CDR3, as DNA: TGCGCTACCAGCGAGAGGGGTAATACTGAAGCTTTCTTT.

This clone appeared a single time. The chain carries TRBV6-1 and TRBJ1-1, with 9 positions matching TRBD1. J was trimmed by 0 bases and V by 4 bases; bases with no gene match: 9. The length of the CDR3 is 17 residues. Germline lookup yields CDR1 MNHNS and CDR2 SASEGT. The CDR3 loop is CASSGTGTGTMNTEAFF. In DNA form, the CDR3 reads TGTGCCAGCAGTGGAACCGGGACAGGGACCATGAACACTGAAGCTTTCTTT.

The chain joins TRBV28 to TRBJ1-2; TRBD1 matches 10 bases. V shed 4 bases, J shed 5 bases, and the junction held 10 bases outside the gene matches. This CDR3 contains 16 residues. Germline V gene data show CDR1 as MDHEN and CDR2 as SYDVKM. The CDR3 DNA reads TGTGCCAGCAGTTATCCGCGACAGGGGGCGAGATATGGCTACACCTTC. Translation gives CASSYPRQGARYGYTF.

This chain connects TRBV7-7 to TRBJ2-1; D ambiguous. Germline V gives CDR1 SSHAT, CDR2 FNYEAQ (reference sequence). The germline V and J ends were trimmed by 1 base and 6 bases, with 13 bases remaining between them. There are 15 residues in the CDR3. This CDR3 is CASSLDDSMGNEQFF. The CDR3 DNA reads TGTGCCAGCAGCTTAGATGATTCCATGGGCAATGAGCAGTTCTTC. The full variable domain, in which reference TRBV7-7 and TRBJ2-1 provide the parts outside the CDR3, is GAGVSQSPRYKVTKRGQDVTLRCDPISSHATLYWYQQALGQGPEFLTYFNYEAQPDKSGLPSDRFSAERPEGSISTLTIQRTEQRDSAMYRCASSLDDSMGNEQFFGPGTRLTVL.

This clone was observed many times. This chain connects TRBV27 to TRBJ2-6; D is unclear. CDR3 length equals 14 residues. The germline CDR1 and CDR2 sequences are MNHEY and SMNVEV (reference sequence). The V and J ends lost 5 bases and 0 bases respectively, with 5 bases between them. CDR3 in amino acids: CASSQSSGANVLTF. Here the CDR3 DNA reads TGTGCCAGCAGTCAGAGCTCTGGGGCCAACGTCCTGACTTTC.

This chain links TRBV5-5 with TRBJ2-1; a possible D gene is TRBD1 (6 bases). V gave up 3 bases and J gave up 4 bases, with 17 bases separating them. The CDR3 is made up of 16 amino acids. Germline CDR1 reads SGHKS; CDR2 reads YYEKEE (reference sequence). Written as DNA, the CDR3 is TGTGCCAGCAGCTCCTCGCCAGGGGTTGGGTACAATGAGCAGTTCTTC. As protein: CASSSSPGVGYNEQFF.

V usage is TRBV28 and J usage is TRBJ2-1; D possibly corresponds to TRBD2 (6 bases). The V gene's germline CDR1 is MDHEN and CDR2 SYDVKM. This CDR3 comprises 13 residues. V was pared by 2 bases and J by 11 bases, with 13 bases between. CDR3 sequence reads: CASSLPPGRQQFF. CDR3 nucleotide sequence: TGTGCCAGCAGTTTACCTCCCGGGAGACAGCAGTTCTTC.